What follows are 14 T cell receptor beta chains derived from one specimen sequenced in a study of blood T cell repertoires in COVID-19. Method: immunoSEQ multiplex PCR; TCRdb's copy keeps in-frame clones and lacks some. There are some 160,000 clones in the sample; about 86% occur only once, and roughly a tenth lies in the top ten. Sequencing was done on a sample of peripheral blood. Receptor source: a man in his 70s with active or convalescent COVID-19.

The chain links TRBV6-6 to TRBJ2-2, with 10 positions matching TRBD2. Germline assignment: CDR1 MNHNY and CDR2 SVGAGI (reference sequence). CDR3 size: 16 residues. The V and J ends lost 5 bases and 1 base, in that order; junction bases with no gene match: 4. Here the CDR3 reads CASSLRLAGNTGELFF. The CDR3 bases are TGTGCCAGCAGTCTTCGACTAGCGGGGAACACCGGGGAGCTGTTTTTT.

This sequence joins TRBV7-8 and TRBJ1-2, with D maybe TRBD1 (5 bases). The V gene lost 6 bases and the J gene lost 7 bases, with 15 bases spanning the gap. Germline CDR1 reads SGHVS; CDR2 reads FQNEAQ. This CDR3 contains 13 residues. The CDR3 loop is CASSPEGLPGYTF. The CDR3 region has the DNA TGTGCCAGCAGTCCCGAGGGACTTCCTGGCTACACCTTC.

In DNA, the CDR3 is TGTGCCAGCAGCGTAGGAGAGTTTCGGTACGAGCAGTACTTC. Translating it yields CASSVGEFRYEQYF. The chain recombines TRBV9 with TRBJ2-7; D gene uncertain. Trimming removed 0 bases from V and 4 bases from J, with 11 bases in between. The length of the CDR3 is 14 residues. Germline lookup yields CDR1 SGDLS and CDR2 YYNGEE.

V usage is TRBV24-1 and J usage is TRBJ2-2; possible D gene TRBD1, 6 bases. The CDR3 consists of 15 residues. V lost 6 bases, J lost 4 bases, and 14 bases lay in between. The V gene's germline CDR1 is KGHDR and CDR2 SFDVKD. The CDR3 loop reads CATSTQGSGTGELFF. DNA for the CDR3: TGTGCCACCAGTACTCAGGGGTCGGGCACCGGGGAGCTGTTTTTT.

Comment on this clone: Just one base apart from a much larger clone, this may be a read error. The V and J genes are TRBV5-4 and TRBJ2-7, with 10 nucleotides matching TRBD2. The germline gives CDR1 SGHNT, CDR2 YYREEE (reference sequence). CDR3 size: 15 residues. Trimming at V came to 2 bases and at J to 0 bases, leaving 2 bases not matched to a gene. The CDR3 DNA reads TGTGCCAGCAGCTTAGGACTAGCGGACTCCTACGAGCAGTACTTC. Translated: CASSLGLADSYEQYF.

The count of this clone is one. The rearrangement joins TRBV19 to TRBJ2-6; D gene unclear. The CDR3 consists of 15 residues. From germline, CDR1 is LNHDA and CDR2 SQIVND (reference sequence). Deletions cut 3 bases from V and 0 bases from J, with 6 bases between. This CDR3 reads CASSMSHSGANVLTF. The DNA for the CDR3 is TGTGCCAGTAGTATGTCACACTCTGGGGCCAACGTCCTGACTTTC.

The CDR3 region has the DNA TGCGCCAGCAGCCAAGTGACTAGCGGGAGCGGAAAGACGAGTACAGATACGCAGTATTTT. Protein: CASSQVTSGSGKTSTDTQYF. The rearrangement joins TRBV4-1 to TRBJ2-3; TRBD2 matches at 12 bases. CDR1 is MGHRA, CDR2 YSYEKL, per germline. The trim removed 1 base at V and 3 bases at J, leaving 14 bases unmatched. The CDR3 contains 20 residues.

The chain combines TRBV15 with TRBJ2-4; tentatively, D is TRBD2 (6 bases). The germline V and J ends were trimmed by 4 bases and 6 bases, with 19 bases remaining between them. Germline V gene data show CDR1 as LNHNV and CDR2 as YYDKDF (reference sequence). There are 16 residues in the CDR3. CDR3 nucleotides: TGTGCCACCAGCAAAACTTTTAGCGGAGCTGGAAACATTCAGTACTTC. This translates into CATSKTFSGAGNIQYF.

The chain joins TRBV7-2 to TRBJ2-3; the match to TRBD2 covers 11 bases. CDR1 and CDR2 from the germline V gene are SGHTA and FQGNSA. This CDR3 spans 15 amino acids. V lost 5 bases, J lost 4 bases, and 5 bases stayed unmatched. The CDR3 loop is CASSQTSGSADTQYF. The CDR3 nucleotides are TGTGCCAGCAGCCAAACTAGCGGGAGCGCAGATACGCAGTATTTT.

This clone has only a few counts. This CDR3 is CASNTPGQGARNSPLHF. CDR3 in DNA: TGTGCCAGCAACACCCCGGGGCAGGGGGCGAGGAATTCACCCCTCCACTTT. The chain links TRBV28 to TRBJ1-6; the match to TRBD1 covers 8 bases. V trimming: 7 bases; J trimming: 7 bases; junction bases outside the gene matches: 15. Germline V lookup: CDR1 MDHEN, CDR2 SYDVKM. The CDR3 is 17 amino acids.

The chain employs TRBV9 and TRBJ1-1; D is unresolved. Germline CDR1 reads SGDLS; CDR2 reads YYNGEE. Trimming removed 4 bases at V and 3 bases at J, with 10 bases between. This CDR3 has 13 residues. The CDR3 bases are TGTGCCAGCAGCCCCCGACTGTACACTGAAGCTTTCTTT. It encodes CASSPRLYTEAFF.

This chain connects TRBV28 to TRBJ1-2; 7 bases map to TRBD1. V lost 6 bases to trimming and J lost 7 bases; unmatched junction nucleotides: 8. The V gene's germline CDR1 is MDHEN and CDR2 SYDVKM. The CDR3 spans 13 residues. CDR3: CASSSGQGGGYTF. The CDR3 bases are TGTGCCAGCAGCTCTGGGCAGGGGGGTGGCTACACCTTC.

The CDR3 reads CASSPWDRAGGELFF. Written as DNA, the CDR3 is TGTGCCAGCTCACCCTGGGACAGGGCCGGCGGGGAGCTGTTTTTT. The V call is TRBV18, the J call TRBJ2-2, with TRBD1 identical over 9 bases. Germline-derived CDR1 and CDR2 are KGHSH and LQKENI. The CDR3 totals 15 residues. Trimming removed 3 bases from V and 7 bases from J; junction bases left unmatched: 6.

This chain connects TRBV29-1 to TRBJ2-3; 10 nucleotides align to TRBD2. V shed 4 bases and J 1 base; nucleotides not matched to a gene: 5. Germline V gives CDR1 SQVTM, CDR2 ANQGSEA. The CDR3 runs 15 residues. CDR3 DNA sequence: TGCAGCGTTGCGAGGCTAGCGGGGGGCACAGATACGCAGTATTTT. Protein product: CSVARLAGGTDTQYF.